This T cell receptor beta chain derives from a study of blood T cell repertoires in COVID-19. Measured with immunoSEQ multiplex PCR; TCRdb has only the in-frame clones, and not every one. The repertoire consists of around 150,000 clones, with 75% to 90% occurring once and the leading ten covering roughly 4.5%. The CDR3 is 15 amino acids. Germline V gene data show CDR1 as LNHDA and CDR2 as SQIVND (reference sequence). V dropped 1 base and J dropped 7; count of bases not matched to a gene: 6. The chain recombines TRBV19 with TRBJ2-1; 8 positions agree with TRBD2. This receptor was obtained from a woman aged 55-75 years with active or convalescent COVID-19. Sample: peripheral blood. CDR3 protein: CASSIGGGGPNEQFF. The CDR3 DNA is TGTGCCAGTAGTATAGGGGGCGGGGGGCCGAATGAGCAGTTCTTC.